A single sample gave rise to the 16 T cell receptor beta chains below, sequenced in a study of shared clonotypes between healthy human individuals. The assay was immunoSEQ multiplex PCR, and TCRdb's table has in-frame clones only and misses some. Of 550,000 to 800,000 clones in the sample, approximately 74% are singletons; the top ten hold approximately 1.8%. What was sequenced was memory CD4+ T cells sorted from blood. Stated subset: CD45RA-negative fraction. Receptors were obtained from a woman in her thirties in good health.

The V and J genes are TRBV27 and TRBJ1-5; tentative D call: TRBD1 (5 bases). The CDR3 has 16 amino acids. V dropped 2 bases and J dropped 2 bases, with 13 bases sitting between them. Germline lookup yields CDR1 MNHEY and CDR2 SMNVEV (reference sequence). CDR3 sequence reads: CASSLRGEAGNQPQHF. CDR3 coding DNA: TGTGCCAGCAGTTTACGAGGGGAGGCCGGCAATCAGCCCCAGCATTTT.

The V and J genes are TRBV29-1 and TRBJ2-7, with D hard to call. Germline V gives CDR1 SQVTM, CDR2 ANQGSEA. The CDR3 is 12 residues long. V lost 5 bases and J lost 2, with 10 bases in between. The CDR3 sequence is CSVLTVTYEQYF. CDR3 sequence (DNA): TGCAGCGTTTTAACGGTGACCTACGAGCAGTACTTC.

This chain joins TRBV14 and TRBJ2-7, with 8 bases aligning to TRBD2. This CDR3 is 15 amino acids long. J lost 6 bases, V lost 1 base, and 8 bases had no gene match. Germline V lookup: CDR1 SGHDN, CDR2 FVKESK. The CDR3 reads CASSQVAGGDLEQYF. CDR3 nucleotides: TGTGCCAGCAGCCAAGTGGCGGGAGGTGATCTCGAGCAGTACTTC.

This clone has a single count. The V and J genes are TRBV6-1 and TRBJ1-3; D not resolved. The CDR3 extends over 14 amino acids. Trimming pared 6 bases from V and 0 bases from J, leaving 9 bases between. Per germline, CDR1 MNHNS and CDR2 SASEGT. The CDR3 spells CASRDESSGNTIYF. The CDR3 DNA follows: TGTGCCAGCAGGGACGAAAGCTCTGGAAACACCATATATTTT.

This clone has only a few counts. The chain links TRBV7-9 to TRBJ2-4; D unresolved. The CDR3 has 16 residues. V lost 5 bases, J lost 7 bases, and 21 bases lay in between. Germline lookup yields CDR1 SEHNR and CDR2 FQNEAQ (reference sequence). DNA for the CDR3: TGTGCCAGCAGCCTACGGACCCTGGGCTCTGGGAACATTCAGTACTTC. Residues: CASSLRTLGSGNIQYF.

The chain combines TRBV19 with TRBJ2-2; 7 positions agree with TRBD2. The CDR3 runs 16 residues. Germline V gene data show CDR1 as LNHDA and CDR2 as SQIVND (reference sequence). The junction had 7 bases not matched to a gene; V was cut back by 0 bases and J by 6 bases. The chain's CDR3 is CASSIELASAAGELFF. In nucleotides, the CDR3 is TGTGCCAGTAGTATAGAACTAGCGAGCGCGGCCGGGGAGCTGTTTTTT. Based on the CDR3 plus reference TRBV19 and TRBJ2-2, the full variable domain is DGGITQSPKYLFRKEGQNVTLSCEQNLNHDAMYWYRQDPGQGLRLIYYSQIVNDFQKGDIAEGYSVSREKKESFPLTVTSAQKNPTAFYLCASSIELASAAGELFFGEGSRLTVL.

This clone was seen more than once but under ten times. This chain joins TRBV28 and TRBJ2-7; D gene unclear. V lost 4 bases, J lost 3 bases, and 16 bases lay in between. CDR3 length equals 15 residues. Germline CDR1 reads MDHEN; CDR2 reads SYDVKM. The CDR3 DNA is TGTGCCAGCAGTTCCCAAGCCAACAGAGACTACGAGCAGTACTTC. Protein: CASSSQANRDYEQYF.

The chain recombines TRBV7-9 with TRBJ2-7; D possibly matches TRBD1 or TRBD2 (5 bases each). The germline CDR1 and CDR2 sequences are SEHNR and FQNEAQ (reference sequence). Deletions cut 11 bases from V and 3 bases from J, with 14 bases between. This CDR3 is 12 amino acids long. The CDR3 DNA reads as TGTGCCGGGGGAAGTGGGATCTACGAGCAGTACTTC. This encodes CAGGSGIYEQYF. The full variable domain, with the rest looked up from reference TRBV7-9 and TRBJ2-7, is DTGVSQNPRHKITKRGQNVTFRCDPISEHNRLYWYRQTLGQGPEFLTYFQNEAQLEKSRLLSDRFSAERPKGSFSTLEIQRTEQGDSAMYLCAGGSGIYEQYFGPGTRLTVT.

The CDR3 loop reads CASSLTSGELNEQFF. The CDR3 DNA reads as TGCGCCAGCAGCTTGACCTCCGGGGAGCTCAATGAGCAGTTCTTC. J is TRBJ2-1 and V is TRBV5-1; D is perhaps TRBD2 (5 bases). Germline CDR1 reads SGHRS; CDR2 reads YFSETQ. The CDR3 runs to 15 residues. Trimming cost V 1 base and J 6 bases, with 14 bases left between them.

This clone occurred once. The chain links TRBV30 to TRBJ1-1, with D possibly TRBD1 on 5 matching bases. Trimming took 4 bases from V and 4 from J, leaving 13 bases between them. Per germline, CDR1 GTSNPN and CDR2 SVGIG (reference sequence). The CDR3 length is 13 residues. DNA of the CDR3: TGTGCCTGGACTGGGCGGGGCCGCACTGAAGCTTTCTTT. The encoded protein is CAWTGRGRTEAFF.

The chain joins TRBV19 to TRBJ1-5, with a tentative D call TRBD1 (5 bases). CDR3 length equals 15 residues. Trimming shortened V by 2 bases and J by 7 bases, and 15 bases separated the two germline ends. The germline gives CDR1 LNHDA, CDR2 SQIVND (reference sequence). In nucleotides, the CDR3 is TGTGCCAGTAGTATATTAAGAGGACAATCCCAGCCCCAGCATTTT. Its protein product is CASSILRGQSQPQHF.

The chain joins TRBV6-6 to TRBJ2-6, with D tentatively TRBD1 or TRBD2 (5 bases each). CDR3 length: 15 amino acids. The V end lost 4 bases, the J end lost 0 bases, and 7 bases lay between the germline ends. Germline V gene sequence: CDR1 MNHNY, CDR2 SVGAGI (reference sequence). The CDR3 protein is CASSWGISGANVLTF. CDR3 DNA: TGTGCCAGCAGTTGGGGGATCTCTGGGGCCAACGTCCTGACTTTC.

The chain uses TRBV6-6 and TRBJ2-1; TRBD2 matches 10 bases. Germline CDR1 MNHNY, CDR2 SVGAGI (reference sequence). J was trimmed by 7 bases and V by 8 bases; bases with no gene match: 8. CDR3 size: 14 residues. CDR3 sequence reads: CASGIAGGGNEQFF. The CDR3 DNA sequence: TGTGCCAGCGGTATAGCGGGAGGAGGAAATGAGCAGTTCTTC.

The V call is TRBV5-5, the J call TRBJ2-5; 12 bases align to TRBD2. Germline loops: CDR1 SGHKS, CDR2 YYEKEE (reference sequence). Losses at the gene ends were 2 bases for V and 5 bases for J; bases not matched to a gene: 7. The CDR3 consists of 16 residues. The CDR3 DNA sequence: TGTGCCAGCAGCTTAAGACTAGCGGGAGTTGGTGAGACCCAGTACTTC. Protein sequence: CASSLRLAGVGETQYF.

The chain recombines TRBV5-1 with TRBJ2-1; D perhaps matches TRBD2 (6 bases). This CDR3 spans 15 amino acids. V was pared by 0 bases and J by 7 bases, with 14 bases between. Germline values: CDR1 SGHRS, CDR2 YFSETQ. DNA of the CDR3: TGCGCCAGCAGCTTGGGGCGGGGCCTCCGAAATGAGCAGTTCTTC. This translates into CASSLGRGLRNEQFF.

The gene calls are TRBV7-9 and TRBJ2-7; D is ambiguous. There are 11 residues in the CDR3. Trimming left V 2 bases short and J 4 bases short, with 3 bases between. Germline CDR1 and CDR2: SEHNR and FQNEAQ (reference sequence). The DNA of the CDR3 is TGTGCCAGCAGCTTATTTTACGAGCAGTACTTC. Its translation is CASSLFYEQYF.